This TCR beta chain comes out of a study of T cell responses to AZD1222 COVID-19 vaccine. General study findings and limits: Donors in the cohort were predominantly white British and more often female, and clonal diversity was possibly underestimated.

Germline V gives CDR1 SGHNT, CDR2 YYREEE (reference sequence). The V segment lost 0 bases and the J segment 8 bases; nucleotides outside the gene matches: 8. The CDR3 is 15 amino acids. Measured with immunoSEQ multiplex PCR; TCRdb has only the in-frame clones, and not every one. The top ten hold approximately 8% of the sample, which has fewer than 140,000 clones, roughly 91% seen once. Of note for this clone: What it recognizes is unknown.

Second doses that came at about 4 or about 12 weeks were put together. The chain is built from TRBV5-4 and TRBJ2-1; 7 bases are a match to TRBD2. The origin of this receptor is an adult who received the AZD1222 COVID-19 vaccine. The material was peripheral blood, obtained 28 days after the second AZD1222 dose. The CDR3 is CASSLESGELDEQFF. The CDR3 nucleotides are TGTGCCAGCAGCTTGGAGAGCGGGGAATTGGATGAGCAGTTCTTC.